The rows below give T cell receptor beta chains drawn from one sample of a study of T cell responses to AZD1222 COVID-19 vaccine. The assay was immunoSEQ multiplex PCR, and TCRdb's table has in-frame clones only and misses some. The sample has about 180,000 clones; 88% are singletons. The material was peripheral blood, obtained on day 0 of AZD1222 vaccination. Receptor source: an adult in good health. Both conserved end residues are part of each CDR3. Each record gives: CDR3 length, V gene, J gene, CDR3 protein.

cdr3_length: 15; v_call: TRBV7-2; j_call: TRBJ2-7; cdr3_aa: CASSSAAESAYEQYF
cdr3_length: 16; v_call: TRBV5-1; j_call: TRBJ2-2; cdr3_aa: CASSNLQPLGTGELFF
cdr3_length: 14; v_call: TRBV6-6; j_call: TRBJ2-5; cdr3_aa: CASSPRDFQETQYF
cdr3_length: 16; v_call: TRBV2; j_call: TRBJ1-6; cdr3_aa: CASSLDRTGNNSPLHF
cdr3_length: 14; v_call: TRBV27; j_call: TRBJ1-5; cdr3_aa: CASRRTGGNQPQHF
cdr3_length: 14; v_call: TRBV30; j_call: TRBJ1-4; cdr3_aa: CAWSQDAGNEKLFF
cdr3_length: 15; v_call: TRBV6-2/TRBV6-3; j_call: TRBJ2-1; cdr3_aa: CASSYFGGVNNEQFF
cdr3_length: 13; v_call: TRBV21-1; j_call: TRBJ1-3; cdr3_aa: CAIDRGPGNTIYF
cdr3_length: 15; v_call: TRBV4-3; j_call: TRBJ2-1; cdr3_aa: CASSQDRTEYNEQFF
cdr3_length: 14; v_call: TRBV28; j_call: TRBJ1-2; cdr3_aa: CASSLKGFNYGYTF
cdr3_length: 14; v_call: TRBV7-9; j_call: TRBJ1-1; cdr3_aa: CASSERQGKTEAFF
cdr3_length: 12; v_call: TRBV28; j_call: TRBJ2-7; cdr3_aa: CATGQGSYEQYF
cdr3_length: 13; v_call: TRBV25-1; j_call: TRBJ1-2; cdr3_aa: CASSTTGSGGYTF
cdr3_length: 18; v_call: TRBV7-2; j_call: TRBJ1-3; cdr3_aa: CASSITGTGVDSGNTIYF
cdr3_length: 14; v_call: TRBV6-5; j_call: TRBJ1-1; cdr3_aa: CASRGRGMNTEAFF
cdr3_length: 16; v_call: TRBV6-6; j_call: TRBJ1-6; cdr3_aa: CASSLHRSSYNSPLHF
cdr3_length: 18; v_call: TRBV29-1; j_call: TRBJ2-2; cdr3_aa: CSVEDRGEGTPNTGELFF
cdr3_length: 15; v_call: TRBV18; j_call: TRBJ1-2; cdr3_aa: CASSPPGQGNYGYTF
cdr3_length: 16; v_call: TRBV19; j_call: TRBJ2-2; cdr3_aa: CASSIKRGPLAGELFF
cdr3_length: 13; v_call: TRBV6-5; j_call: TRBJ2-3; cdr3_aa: CASSPSGPDTQYF
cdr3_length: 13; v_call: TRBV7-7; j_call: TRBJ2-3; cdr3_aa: CASSRYRTDTQYF
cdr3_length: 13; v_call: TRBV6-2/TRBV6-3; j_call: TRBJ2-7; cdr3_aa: CASSSDNSYEQYF
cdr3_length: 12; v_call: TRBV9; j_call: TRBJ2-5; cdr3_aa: CASSVGGETQYF
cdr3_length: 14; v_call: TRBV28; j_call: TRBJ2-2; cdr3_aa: CASSLADFTGELFF
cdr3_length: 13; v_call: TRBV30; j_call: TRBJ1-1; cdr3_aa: CAWTGGTGTEAFF
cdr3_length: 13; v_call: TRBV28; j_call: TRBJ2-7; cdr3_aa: CASKGTGFYEQYF
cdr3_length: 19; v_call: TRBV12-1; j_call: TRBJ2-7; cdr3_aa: CASNIRDHRVVGHSYEQYF
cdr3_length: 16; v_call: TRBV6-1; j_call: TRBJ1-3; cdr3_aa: CASSAGTVKWGNTIYF
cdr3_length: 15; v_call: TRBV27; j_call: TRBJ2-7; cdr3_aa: CASTPVGTSAYEQYF
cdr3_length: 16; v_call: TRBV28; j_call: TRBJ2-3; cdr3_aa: CASSPQRGRGTDTQYF
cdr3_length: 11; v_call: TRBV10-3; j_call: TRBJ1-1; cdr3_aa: CAISDNTEAFF
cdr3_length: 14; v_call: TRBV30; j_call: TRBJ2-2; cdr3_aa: CAWSVYPNTGELFF
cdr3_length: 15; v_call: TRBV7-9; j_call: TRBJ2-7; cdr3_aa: CASSPPYQGGYEQYF
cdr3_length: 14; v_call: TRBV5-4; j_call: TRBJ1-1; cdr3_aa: CASSLQGGNTEAFF
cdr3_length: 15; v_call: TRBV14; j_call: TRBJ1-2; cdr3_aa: CASSQDRGVGYGYTF
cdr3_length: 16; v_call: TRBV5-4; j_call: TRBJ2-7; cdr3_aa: CASSLGGWGSSYEQYF
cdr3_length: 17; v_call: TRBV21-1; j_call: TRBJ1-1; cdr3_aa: CASSKARRGDTDTEAFF
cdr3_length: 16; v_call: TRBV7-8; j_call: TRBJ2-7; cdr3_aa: CASSTQLGQAPYEQYF
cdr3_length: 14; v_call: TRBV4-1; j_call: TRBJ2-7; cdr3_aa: CASSQEEDVYEQYF
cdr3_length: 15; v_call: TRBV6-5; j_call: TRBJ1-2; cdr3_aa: CASSYDAGANYGYTF
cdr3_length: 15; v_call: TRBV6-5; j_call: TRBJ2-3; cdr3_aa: CASSRTFPYTDTQYF
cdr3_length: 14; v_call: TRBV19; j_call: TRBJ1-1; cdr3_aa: CASSIHRGGTEAFF